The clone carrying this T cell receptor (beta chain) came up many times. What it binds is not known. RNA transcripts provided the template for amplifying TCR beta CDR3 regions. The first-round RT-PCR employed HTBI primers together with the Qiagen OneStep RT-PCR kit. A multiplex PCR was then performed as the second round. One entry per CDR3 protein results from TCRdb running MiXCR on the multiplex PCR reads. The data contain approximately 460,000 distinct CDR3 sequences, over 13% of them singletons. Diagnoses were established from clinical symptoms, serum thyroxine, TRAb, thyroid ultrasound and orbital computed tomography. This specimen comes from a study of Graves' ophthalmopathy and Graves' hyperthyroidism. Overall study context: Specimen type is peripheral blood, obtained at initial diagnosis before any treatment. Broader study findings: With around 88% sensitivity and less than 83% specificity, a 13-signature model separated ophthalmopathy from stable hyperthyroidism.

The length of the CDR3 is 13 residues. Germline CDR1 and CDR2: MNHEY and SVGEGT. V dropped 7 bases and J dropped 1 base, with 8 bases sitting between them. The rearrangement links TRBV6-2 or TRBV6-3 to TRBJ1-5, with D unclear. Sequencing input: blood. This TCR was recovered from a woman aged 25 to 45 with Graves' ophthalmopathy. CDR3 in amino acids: CASTRDSNQPQHF. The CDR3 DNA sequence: TGTGCCAGCACCCGCGACAGCAATCAGCCCCAGCATTTT.